This TCR beta chain was observed in a study of T cells after yellow fever vaccination. TCRdb used MiXCR to reprocess the 5' RACE reads, holding one entry per CDR3 protein. The data show a few hundred thousand distinct CDR3 sequences, 4.1% seen once. CDR3 length equals 17 residues. Trimming pared 5 bases from V and 2 bases from J, leaving 16 bases between. Looked up from germline, CDR1 is SEHNR and CDR2 is FQNEAQ (reference sequence). This chain connects TRBV7-9 to TRBJ2-6; the D call may be TRBD1 or TRBD2 (6 bases each). Sequencing used PBMCs, obtained 5 days after the yellow fever booster vaccination. This clonotype was sampled from a man younger than 35 who received the YFV17D yellow fever vaccine. The CDR3 region is CASSAGLPGAGANVLTF. The CDR3 bases are TGTGCCAGCAGCGCGGGACTCCCAGGGGCTGGGGCCAACGTCCTGACTTTC.